This TCR beta chain was obtained from a study of graft-versus-host responses after intestinal transplantation. General study results and limits: Individuals carrying graft-donor T cell macrochimerism showed high graft-versus-host to host-versus-graft clonal ratios in allografts.

CDR1 MNHEY and CDR2 SVGAGI come from the germline V gene. The CDR3 runs 13 residues. As for this clone: Its antigen is unidentified.

The repertoire was sequenced with immunoSEQ multiplex PCR; TCRdb's copy has only in-frame clones and lacks some. The sample records roughly 50,000 clones, around 90% being singletons. The source material was PBMCs, sampled about 93 weeks after intestinal transplant. The source is a human patient who received an intestinal transplant, so some T cells may come from the graft donor. The chain joins TRBV6-5 to TRBJ2-5, with D possibly matching TRBD2 (6 bases). The J call may not be correct, given that the DNA end is closer to TRBJ2-7. The CDR3 loop is CASSHGGIYEQYF. The CDR3 nucleotides read TGTGCCAGCAGCCACGGCGGGATCTACGAGCAGTACTTC.